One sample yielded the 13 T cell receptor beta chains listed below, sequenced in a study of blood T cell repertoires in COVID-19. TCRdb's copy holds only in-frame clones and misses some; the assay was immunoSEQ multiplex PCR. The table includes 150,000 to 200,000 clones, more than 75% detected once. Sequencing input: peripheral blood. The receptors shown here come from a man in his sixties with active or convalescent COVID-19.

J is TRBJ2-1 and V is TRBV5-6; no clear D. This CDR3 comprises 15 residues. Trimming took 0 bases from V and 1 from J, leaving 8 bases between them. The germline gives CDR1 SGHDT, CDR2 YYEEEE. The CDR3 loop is CASSLDSESYNEQFF. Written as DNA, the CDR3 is TGTGCCAGCAGCTTGGACAGTGAGTCCTACAATGAGCAGTTCTTC. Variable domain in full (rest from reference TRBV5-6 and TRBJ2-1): DAGVTQSPTHLIKTRGQQVTLRCSPKSGHDTVSWYQQALGQGPQFIFQYYEEEERQRGNFPDRFSGHQFPNYSSELNVNALLLGDSALYLCASSLDSESYNEQFFGPGTRLTVL.

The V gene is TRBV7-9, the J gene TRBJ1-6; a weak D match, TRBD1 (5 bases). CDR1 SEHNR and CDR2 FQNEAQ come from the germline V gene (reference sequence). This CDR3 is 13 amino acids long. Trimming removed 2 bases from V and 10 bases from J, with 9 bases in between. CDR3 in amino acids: CASSLQGESPLHF. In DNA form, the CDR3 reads TGTGCCAGCAGCTTACAGGGCGAATCACCCCTCCACTTT. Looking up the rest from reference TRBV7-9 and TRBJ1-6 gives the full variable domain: DTGVSQNPRHKITKRGQNVTFRCDPISEHNRLYWYRQTLGQGPEFLTYFQNEAQLEKSRLLSDRFSAERPKGSFSTLEIQRTEQGDSAMYLCASSLQGESPLHFGNGTRLTVT.

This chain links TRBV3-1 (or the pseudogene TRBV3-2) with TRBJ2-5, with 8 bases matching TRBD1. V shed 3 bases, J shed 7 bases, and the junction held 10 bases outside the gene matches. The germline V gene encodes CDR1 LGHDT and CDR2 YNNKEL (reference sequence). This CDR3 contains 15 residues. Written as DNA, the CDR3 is TGTGCCAGCAGCCAGAGACAGGGGACCCCTGCGACCCAGTACTTC. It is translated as CASSQRQGTPATQYF.

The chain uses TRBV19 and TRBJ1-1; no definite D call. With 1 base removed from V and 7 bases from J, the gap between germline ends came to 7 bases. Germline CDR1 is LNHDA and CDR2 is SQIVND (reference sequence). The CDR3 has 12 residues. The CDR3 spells CASSIGGNEAFF. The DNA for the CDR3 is TGTGCCAGTAGTATAGGAGGGAATGAAGCTTTCTTT. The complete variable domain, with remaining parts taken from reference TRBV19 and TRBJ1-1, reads DGGITQSPKYLFRKEGQNVTLSCEQNLNHDAMYWYRQDPGQGLRLIYYSQIVNDFQKGDIAEGYSVSREKKESFPLTVTSAQKNPTAFYLCASSIGGNEAFFGQGTRLTVV.

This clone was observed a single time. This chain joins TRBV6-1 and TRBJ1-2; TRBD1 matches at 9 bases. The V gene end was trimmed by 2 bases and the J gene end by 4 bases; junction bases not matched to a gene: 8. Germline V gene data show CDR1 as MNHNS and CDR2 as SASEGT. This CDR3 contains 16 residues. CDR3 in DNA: TGTGCCAGCAGTGAAACGTGGACAGGGGTGATCTATGGCTACACCTTC. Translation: CASSETWTGVIYGYTF.

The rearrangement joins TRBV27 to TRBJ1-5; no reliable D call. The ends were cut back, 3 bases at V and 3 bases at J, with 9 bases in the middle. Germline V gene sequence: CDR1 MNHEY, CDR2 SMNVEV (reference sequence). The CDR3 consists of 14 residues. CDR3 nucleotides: TGTGCCAGCAGTTTCTCGGGGTACAATCAGCCCCAGCATTTT. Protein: CASSFSGYNQPQHF.

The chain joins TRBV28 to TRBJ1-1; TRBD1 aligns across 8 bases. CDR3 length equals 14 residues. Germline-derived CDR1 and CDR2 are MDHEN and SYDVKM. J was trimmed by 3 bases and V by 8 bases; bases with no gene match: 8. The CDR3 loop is CASGKQGAYTEAFF. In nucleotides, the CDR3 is TGTGCCAGCGGGAAGCAGGGGGCATACACTGAAGCTTTCTTT.

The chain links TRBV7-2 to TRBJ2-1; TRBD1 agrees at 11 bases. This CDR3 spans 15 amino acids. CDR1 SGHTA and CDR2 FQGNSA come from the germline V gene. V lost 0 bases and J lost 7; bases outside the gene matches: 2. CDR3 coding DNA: TGTGCCAGCAGCTTAGCAAGGGACAGGGGGAATGAGCAGTTCTTC. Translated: CASSLARDRGNEQFF.

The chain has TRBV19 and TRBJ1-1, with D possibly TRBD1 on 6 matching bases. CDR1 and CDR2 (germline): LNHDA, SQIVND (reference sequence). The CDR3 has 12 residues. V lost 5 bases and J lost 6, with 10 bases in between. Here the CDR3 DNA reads TGTGCCAGTAGTGGACAGTACGCTGAAGCTTTCTTT. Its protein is CASSGQYAEAFF.

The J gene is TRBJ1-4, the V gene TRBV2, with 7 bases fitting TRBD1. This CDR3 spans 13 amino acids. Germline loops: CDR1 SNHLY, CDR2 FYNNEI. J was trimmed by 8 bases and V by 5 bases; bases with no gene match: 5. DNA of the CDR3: TGTGCCAGCAGTTTGACAGGGAGAGAAAAACTGTTTTTT. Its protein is CASSLTGREKLFF.

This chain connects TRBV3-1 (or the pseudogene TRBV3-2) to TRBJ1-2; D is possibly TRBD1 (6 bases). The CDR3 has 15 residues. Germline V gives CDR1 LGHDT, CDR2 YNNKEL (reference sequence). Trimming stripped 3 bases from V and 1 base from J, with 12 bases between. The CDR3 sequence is CASSQTYRVNYGYTF. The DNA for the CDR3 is TGTGCCAGCAGCCAGACTTACAGGGTTAACTATGGCTACACCTTC.

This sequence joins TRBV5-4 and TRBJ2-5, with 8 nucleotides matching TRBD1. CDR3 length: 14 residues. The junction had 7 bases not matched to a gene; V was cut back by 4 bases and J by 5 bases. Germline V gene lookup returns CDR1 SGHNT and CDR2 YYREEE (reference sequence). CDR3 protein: CASSGGTGGETQYF. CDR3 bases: TGTGCCAGCAGCGGGGGGACAGGAGGGGAGACCCAGTACTTC.

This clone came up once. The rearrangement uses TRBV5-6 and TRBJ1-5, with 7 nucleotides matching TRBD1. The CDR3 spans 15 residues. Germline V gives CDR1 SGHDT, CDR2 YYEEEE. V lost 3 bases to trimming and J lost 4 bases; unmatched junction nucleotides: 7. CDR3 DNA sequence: TGTGCCAGCAGCTCGAGGGACAGTGGAAATCAGCCCCAGCATTTT. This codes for CASSSRDSGNQPQHF.